This TCR beta chain derives from a study of identical twins. Findings of the study overall: Within monozygotic twins, out-of-frame TCR alpha sharing was underestimated by the models.

This clonotype came up many times. Its specificity is unknown. Template switching added a universal primer site; cDNA carried unique molecular identifiers. TCRdb reanalysed the 5' RACE reads using MiXCR and keeps one entry per CDR3 protein. The sample has 250,000 or so distinct CDR3 sequences, about 9% seen once. The same data also contributed to another study, on yellow fever vaccine responses in identical twins.

This TCR was recovered from a woman aged 18-29 years in good health. The sequenced sample consisted of CD8+ T cells sorted from blood.

CDR3: CASGIGNEQFF. CDR3 nucleotides: TGTGCCAGCGGTATCGGGAATGAGCAGTTCTTC. The chain recombines TRBV27 with TRBJ2-1; D is ambiguous. CDR1 is MNHEY and CDR2 is SMNVEV in the germline V gene (reference sequence). Deletions cut 8 bases from V and 7 bases from J, with 9 bases between. The CDR3 runs to 11 residues.